The next 2 T cell receptor beta chains were all read from a single sample in a study of spatial heterogeneity in lung cancer. Time point meaning: sample taken at primary tumor resection. A single record per CDR3 protein comes from TCRdb applying MiXCR to the 5' RACE reads. The data hold 35,000 to 45,000 distinct CDR3 sequences, with less than 6.5% observed a single time. The sequencing here drew on PBMCs, taken at surgery. These receptors were taken from a female donor with early-stage non-small cell lung cancer.

The V and J genes are TRBV4-2 and TRBJ2-3; no clear D gene. The CDR3 has 15 residues. Per germline, CDR1 LGHNA and CDR2 YNFKEQ. Trimming removed 2 bases at V and 1 base at J, with 10 bases between. This CDR3 is CASSQFYRGTDTQYF. CDR3 bases: TGTGCCAGCAGCCAATTCTATCGAGGCACAGATACGCAGTATTTT.

There are many counts of this clonotype. The chain recombines TRBV5-4 with TRBJ2-5; either TRBD1 or TRBD2 may supply D (5 bases each). The CDR3 loop spans 13 amino acids. Trimming removed 6 bases at V and 4 bases at J, with 13 bases between. From germline, CDR1 is SGHNT and CDR2 YYREEE (reference sequence). The CDR3 spells CASKWGIAETQYF. In nucleotides, the CDR3 is TGTGCCAGCAAGTGGGGGATTGCAGAGACCCAGTACTTC.